The 12 T cell receptor beta chains given below trace back to one sample, sequenced in a study of blood T cell repertoires in COVID-19. Sequencing used immunoSEQ multiplex PCR; TCRdb keeps in-frame clones, though not all of them. The sample holds about 220,000 clones, around 81% seen once. Sequencing used peripheral blood. Receptors originate from a woman in her 30s who had recovered from COVID-19.

The CDR3 loop is CASSPEIAGEADTQYF. The CDR3 region has the DNA TGTGCCAGCAGCCCGGAGATAGCGGGAGAAGCAGATACGCAGTATTTT. The chain joins TRBV5-5 to TRBJ2-3; 9 bases map to TRBD2. Germline V gives CDR1 SGHKS, CDR2 YYEKEE (reference sequence). This CDR3 is built from 16 residues. J was trimmed by 4 bases and V by 4 bases; bases with no gene match: 10.

This clone was observed a single time. The rearrangement uses TRBV19 and TRBJ1-2, with 8 bases fitting TRBD1. V was pared by 7 bases and J by 2 bases, with 6 bases of the junction left unmatched. Germline V lookup: CDR1 LNHDA, CDR2 SQIVND (reference sequence). This CDR3 spans 14 amino acids. This CDR3 is CASKEAGGNYGYTF. The CDR3 DNA follows: TGTGCCAGTAAGGAGGCAGGGGGCAACTATGGCTACACCTTC.

The V call is TRBV19, the J call TRBJ2-7; possibly TRBD1 for D (6 bases). Between the trimmed V and J ends, which lost 3 bases and 2 bases, there was a span of 11 bases. CDR3 size: 14 residues. Germline CDR1 and CDR2: LNHDA and SQIVND (reference sequence). The CDR3 DNA is TGTGCCAGTAGTATCTTCAGGGGAGCCTACGAGCAGTACTTC. Protein sequence: CASSIFRGAYEQYF.

The chain is built from TRBV7-9 and TRBJ2-5; the match to TRBD1 covers 8 bases. CDR1 and CDR2 from the germline V gene are SEHNR and FQNEAQ (reference sequence). The CDR3 length is 15 residues. Trimming removed 5 bases from V and 5 bases from J; junction bases left unmatched: 10. CDR3 coding DNA: TGTGCCAGCAGCCAGGACAGGGCAAGGTACGAGACCCAGTACTTC. Translating it yields CASSQDRARYETQYF.

The V and J genes are TRBV28 and TRBJ1-2; D may be TRBD1 (5 bases). The CDR3 covers 17 residues. Per germline, CDR1 MDHEN and CDR2 SYDVKM. V lost 4 bases to trimming and J lost 0 bases, with 18 bases between them. The CDR3 DNA sequence: TGTGCCAGCAGTTGGGGCCCTAAGGGCGCCGCTAACTATGGCTACACCTTC. It is translated as CASSWGPKGAANYGYTF.

The chain has TRBV24-1 and TRBJ2-1; D ambiguous. The CDR3 sequence is 14 residues long. The V end lost 1 base, the J end lost 8 bases, and 11 bases lay between the germline ends. The V gene's germline CDR1 is KGHDR and CDR2 SFDVKD. CDR3 protein: CATSDLAPSDEQFF. The CDR3 bases are TGTGCCACCAGTGATTTAGCCCCATCCGATGAGCAGTTCTTC.

The rearrangement joins TRBV30 to TRBJ1-2; TRBD1 is a possible D gene (6 bases). Per germline, CDR1 GTSNPN and CDR2 SVGIG (reference sequence). The V end was cut by 4 bases, the J end by 3 bases, with 12 bases between. CDR3 length equals 13 residues. This CDR3 reads CAWNVQGHYGYTF. CDR3 nucleotides: TGTGCCTGGAACGTCCAGGGGCACTATGGCTACACCTTC. Using reference TRBV30 and TRBJ1-2 for the parts outside the CDR3, the full variable domain is SQTIHQWPATLVQPVGSPLSLECTVEGTSNPNLYWYRQAAGRGLQLLFYSVGIGQISSEVPQNLSASRPQDRQFILSSKKLLLSDSGFYLCAWNVQGHYGYTFGSGTRLTVV.

V is TRBV4-1 and J is TRBJ2-3; 10 bases are shared with TRBD2. There are 16 residues in the CDR3. The V and J ends lost 4 bases and 6 bases, in that order; junction bases with no gene match: 10. Germline-derived CDR1 and CDR2 are MGHRA and YSYEKL. The DNA of the CDR3 is TGCGCCAGCAGCCCCAGGACTAGCGGCCTTGGCGATACGCAGTATTTT. This encodes CASSPRTSGLGDTQYF.

The chain has TRBV3-1 (or the pseudogene TRBV3-2) and TRBJ2-5, with 7 bases lining up with TRBD1. Germline V gene sequence: CDR1 LGHDT, CDR2 YNNKEL (reference sequence). The length of the CDR3 is 14 residues. V dropped 6 bases and J dropped 3; count of bases not matched to a gene: 7. This CDR3 reads CASRLAQGEETQYF. CDR3 in DNA: TGTGCCAGCAGGTTAGCGCAGGGGGAAGAGACCCAGTACTTC.

The chain couples TRBV28 to TRBJ1-2; TRBD1 agrees at 7 bases. CDR1 is MDHEN and CDR2 is SYDVKM in the germline V gene. Trimming at V came to 4 bases and at J to 3 bases, leaving 5 bases not matched to a gene. The CDR3 has 14 amino acids. The CDR3 spells CASSSQGNYYGYTF. The CDR3 DNA follows: TGTGCCAGCAGTTCACAGGGGAACTACTATGGCTACACCTTC.

The rearrangement links TRBV7-8 to TRBJ2-1, with TRBD2 matching over 9 bases. This CDR3 region has 21 residues. The V gene end was trimmed by 6 bases and the J gene end by 1 base; junction bases not matched to a gene: 22. In germline, CDR1 is SGHVS, CDR2 FQNEAQ. CDR3 nucleotide sequence: TGTGCCAGCAGGGATGAAGTGGCGGGAGGGCCCTCACTTAGGTCCTACAATGAGCAGTTCTTC. It yields the protein CASRDEVAGGPSLRSYNEQFF. Supplemented by reference TRBV7-8 and TRBJ2-1, the full variable domain reads GAGVSQSPRYKVAKRGQDVALRCDPISGHVSLFWYQQALGQGPEFLTYFQNEAQLDKSGLPSDRFFAERPEGSVSTLKIQRTQQEDSAVYLCASRDEVAGGPSLRSYNEQFFGPGTRLTVL.

This chain uses TRBV7-9 with TRBJ2-7; the match to TRBD2 covers 7 bases. Trimming cost V 4 bases and J 7 bases; bases outside gene matches: 22. In germline, CDR1 is SEHNR, CDR2 FQNEAQ (reference sequence). The CDR3 has 18 amino acids. The DNA for the CDR3 is TGTGCCAGCAGCTCCCGAGTTGGGGCGGGAGCCAAAGGGTGGGAGCAGTACTTC. Translating it yields CASSSRVGAGAKGWEQYF.